This TCR beta chain was recovered during a study of response to subunit inactivated influenza vaccine. Each CDR3 protein is one row after TCRdb ran MiXCR on the RT-PCR reads. The data hold about 780,000 distinct CDR3 sequences, with less than 20% observed a single time. This clonotype turned up a few times. From germline, CDR1 is SGDLS and CDR2 YYNGEE. The CDR3 consists of 16 residues. The ends were cut back, 0 bases at V and 7 bases at J, with 19 bases in the middle. J is TRBJ2-5 and V is TRBV9; D is uncertain. Here the sequenced sample was PBMCs from blood, taken 4 to 6 days after vaccination. The origin of this receptor is a man aged 45-60 years who received an inactivated influenza vaccine. The DNA of the CDR3 is TGTGCCAGCAGCGTAGGTCCGACCACCCAAGATAGGACCCAGTACTTC. Amino acids: CASSVGPTTQDRTQYF.